This T cell receptor beta chain is from a study of T cell responses to AZD1222 COVID-19 vaccine. Study-wide findings and caveats: Donors in the cohort were predominantly white British and more often female, and clonal diversity was possibly underestimated. Sampling that yielded the repertoires occurred only after the peak T cell response.

The protocol was immunoSEQ multiplex PCR, while the TCRdb copy is restricted to in-frame clones and leaves out a portion. Of fewer than 120,000 clones in the sample, over 85% were seen once. In regard to this clone: Its cognate antigen is unknown.

With V trimmed by 1 base and J by 6 bases, 5 bases remained unmatched. Germline V CDR1 and CDR2: LGHDT, YNNKEL (reference sequence). The CDR3 sequence is 16 residues long. This sequence originates from an adult who received the AZD1222 COVID-19 vaccine. V usage is TRBV3-1 (or the pseudogene TRBV3-2) and J usage is TRBJ2-2; 10 bases agree with TRBD2. The sequencing here drew on peripheral blood, taken 28 days after the second AZD1222 dose. This CDR3 is CASSQALAGDSGELFF. CDR3 nucleotides: TGTGCCAGCAGCCAAGCCCTAGCGGGAGATTCCGGGGAGCTGTTTTTT.